The TCR beta chain under discussion was sequenced for a study of shared clonotypes between healthy human individuals. Turning to the study itself: CD8 memory received one plate per donor, CD8 naive two, CD4 memory three and CD4 naive three. Study observations and caveats: Represented genetic and exposure-history diversity was restricted by having few donors.

Comment on this clone: What it binds is not known.

This table comes from immunoSEQ multiplex PCR, and its TCRdb copy is limited to in-frame clones, with some not included. This repertoire shows roughly 2,000,000 clones, about 95% found once; its top ten account for less than 1.5%. Germline lookup yields CDR1 LGHNA and CDR2 YSLEER. Trimming left V 3 bases short and J 4 bases short, with 17 bases between. The CDR3 runs 16 residues. Naive CD8 cells comprised CD45RO-negative, CCR7-positively selected cells, excluding terminally differentiated effector memory CD45RA+ cells. This TCR was sampled from a man younger than 35 in good health. This rearrangement joins TRBV4-3 to TRBJ2-3, with D hard to call. The sequencing sample was made of naive CD8+ T cells sorted from blood. DNA for the CDR3: TGCGCCAGCAGCCAGATTCAACAGATTGGGGCAGATACGCAGTATTTT. It translates to CASSQIQQIGADTQYF.